This T cell receptor beta chain was profiled in a study of cytomegalovirus exposure and HLA in healthy donors. CDR3 length: 13 residues. V lost 1 base, J lost 8 bases, and 9 bases lay in between. CDR1 is KGHSH, CDR2 LQKENI, per germline. This PCR relied on a set of 60 Vbeta primers and 13 Jbeta primers. Clones were read by immunoSEQ multiplex PCR, and TCRdb kept only the in-frame ones, dropping some. The repertoire has around 200,000 clones, around 75% of them found once; the top ten carry 3% to 3.5%. This clonotype originated in a woman in her 30s in good health and CMV-seropositive. This chain joins TRBV18 and TRBJ2-1; TRBD2 is a possible D gene (5 bases). Source material: PBMCs. CDR3 DNA: TGTGCCAGCTCACCACATAAGGGAGATGAGCAGTTCTTC. It translates to CASSPHKGDEQFF. Full variable domain (remainder filled in from reference TRBV18 and TRBJ2-1): NAGVMQNPRHLVRRRGQEARLRCSPMKGHSHVYWYRQLPEEGLKFMVYLQKENIIDESGMPKERFSAEFPKEGPSILRIQQVVRGDSAAYFCASSPHKGDEQFFGPGTRLTVL.